Presented here are 3 T cell receptor beta chains from one specimen sequenced in a study of CD8 T cells in ankylosing spondylitis. TCRdb passed the 5' RACE reads through MiXCR, listing each CDR3 protein once. In the table there are around 210,000 distinct CDR3 sequences, 7.5% to 9.5% of which are singletons. The material sequenced was blood, either unsorted or a sorted T cell fraction (not recorded which). Receptors originate from a female donor with ankylosing spondylitis or in good health (not recorded which).

This clonotype has ten or more counts. The V gene is TRBV20-1, the J gene TRBJ1-1; the match to TRBD1 covers 8 bases. Germline CDR1 and CDR2: DFQATT and SNEGSKA (reference sequence). CDR3 length equals 11 residues. Trimming removed 5 bases from V and 7 bases from J; junction bases left unmatched: 3. The chain's CDR3 is CSAGQGHEAFF. CDR3 DNA sequence: TGCAGTGCTGGACAGGGCCATGAAGCTTTCTTT.

This clonotype has at least ten counts. Because the CDR3's place on the DNA is in doubt, the DNA is left out and the CDR3 is given as listed by TCRdb. This chain connects TRBV28 to TRBJ1-1; TRBD1, the D gene given by the table, was not confirmed from the DNA. The germline V gene has CDR1 MDHEN and CDR2 SYDVKM. The CDR3 length is 12 residues, termini included. This CDR3 is CASSFGQGTPFF.

In its sample, this clonotype was seen many times. V and J are TRBV20-1 and TRBJ1-2; TRBD1 aligns across 7 bases. The CDR3 extends over 15 amino acids. CDR1 and CDR2 from the germline V gene are DFQATT and SNEGSKA (reference sequence). Losses at the gene ends were 3 bases for V and 1 base for J; bases not matched to a gene: 8. CDR3 nucleotides: TGCAGTGCTAGGTCAACAGGGGCCCTTAACTATGGCTACACCTTC. Protein: CSARSTGALNYGYTF.